A single T cell receptor beta chain is shown here with its context. The sample is drawn from a study of PD-1 blockade in classical Hodgkin lymphoma. Measured with immunoSEQ multiplex PCR; TCRdb has only the in-frame clones, and not every one. The sample gives about 27,000 clones, 70% to 90% of which show up once; over 6.5% is in the top ten. With 5 bases removed from V and 7 bases from J, the gap between germline ends came to 21 bases. This CDR3 contains 15 residues. CDR1 and CDR2 from the germline V gene are PRHDT and FYEKMQ (reference sequence). Autologous stem cell transplantation was followed by relapse in every patient, and brentuximab vedotin exposure varied. Magnetic negative selection of thawed PBMCs yielded the CD8+ T cells.

This clonotype originated in a human donor with classical Hodgkin lymphoma. The sample in question was CD8+ T cells from blood, obtained at baseline. The chain couples TRBV13 to TRBJ2-7, with D maybe TRBD1 (6 bases). The CDR3 DNA reads TGTGCCAGCAGCATTTTAGGGGGACCCGCCGGGGAGCAGTACTTC. Its translation: CASSILGGPAGEQYF.